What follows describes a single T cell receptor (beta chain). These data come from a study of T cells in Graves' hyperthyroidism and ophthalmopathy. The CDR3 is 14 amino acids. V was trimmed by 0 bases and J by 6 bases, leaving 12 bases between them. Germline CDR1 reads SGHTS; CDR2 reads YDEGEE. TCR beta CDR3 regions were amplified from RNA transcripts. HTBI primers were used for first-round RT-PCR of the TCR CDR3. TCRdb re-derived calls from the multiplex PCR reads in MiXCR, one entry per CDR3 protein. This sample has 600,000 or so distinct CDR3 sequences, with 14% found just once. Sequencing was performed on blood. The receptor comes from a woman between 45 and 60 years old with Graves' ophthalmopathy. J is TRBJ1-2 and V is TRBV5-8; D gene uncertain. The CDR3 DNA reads TGTGCCAGCAGCTTGGGTGGCGGCTGGGATGGCTACACCTTC. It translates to CASSLGGGWDGYTF.